These 9 T cell receptor beta chains were sequenced from one sample in a study of cytomegalovirus exposure and HLA in healthy donors. The PCR made use of 60 Vbeta and 13 Jbeta primers. Assay used: immunoSEQ multiplex PCR; TCRdb lists only in-frame clones, some missing. The repertoire holds about 200,000 clones, with more than 60% as singletons. The sample comprised PBMCs. These receptors all come from a man aged 45-60 years in good health and CMV-seronegative.

The rearrangement links TRBV18 to TRBJ2-1; TRBD2 matches 9 bases. The CDR3 contains 20 residues. Per the germline V gene, CDR1 is KGHSH and CDR2 is LQKENI. The V and J ends lost 3 bases and 2 bases, in that order; junction bases with no gene match: 17. CDR3 in amino acids: CASSPGRFRTSERPYNEQFF. The CDR3 DNA sequence: TGTGCCAGCTCACCCGGCCGCTTTAGGACTAGCGAGCGCCCCTACAATGAGCAGTTCTTC.

As to this clone: At one of its ends the junction is not consistent with the germline gene, which may arise from a read error. Other DNA sequences within the sample encode an identical CDR3. V and J are TRBV30 and TRBJ2-7; tentative D call: TRBD1 (5 bases). This CDR3 comprises 11 residues. The germline gives CDR1 GTSNPN, CDR2 SVGIG (reference sequence). The CDR3 DNA reads as TGTGCTTGGAGTAAAGGGGTTGAGCAGTACTTC. Translated, it gives CAWSKGVEQYF.

The chain uses TRBV6-6 and TRBJ1-1, with 11 nucleotides matching TRBD1. This CDR3 comprises 15 residues. V gave up 6 bases and J gave up 3 bases; unmatched junction bases: 6. Germline CDR1 reads MNHNY; CDR2 reads SVGAGI (reference sequence). The CDR3: CASRGQGAGDTEAFF. CDR3 in DNA: TGTGCCAGCAGAGGACAGGGGGCGGGGGACACTGAAGCTTTCTTT.

The V call is TRBV27, the J call TRBJ2-2; 8 nucleotides line up with TRBD2. The V gene end was trimmed by 7 bases and the J gene end by 6 bases; junction bases not matched to a gene: 16. The CDR3 loop spans 17 amino acids. Germline V gene lookup returns CDR1 MNHEY and CDR2 SMNVEV (reference sequence). CDR3 nucleotide sequence: TGTGCCAGCACCCTTAGGGGACTAGATATCTTTCCCGGGGAGCTGTTTTTT. Translating gives CASTLRGLDIFPGELFF.

Only one count was recorded for this clone. The chain uses TRBV19 and TRBJ2-1; 14 bases line up with TRBD2. Trimming took 6 bases from V and 4 from J; bases not matched to a gene: 5. Per germline, CDR1 LNHDA and CDR2 SQIVND (reference sequence). The CDR3 consists of 16 residues. This CDR3 is CASRGTSGSAYNEQFF. In DNA form, the CDR3 reads TGTGCCAGTAGGGGGACTAGCGGGAGCGCATACAATGAGCAGTTCTTC.

The chain carries TRBV6-5 and TRBJ2-7; D is possibly TRBD2 (5 bases). CDR3 size: 12 residues. In germline, CDR1 is MNHEY, CDR2 SVGAGI. V was clipped by 7 bases and J by 3 bases, with 10 bases between them. The CDR3 nucleotides read TGTGCCAGCAAGGGAACTAGCTACGAGCAGTACTTC. Translating it yields CASKGTSYEQYF.

Comment on this clone: Other nucleotide sequences from this sample produce the same CDR3. The chain combines TRBV7-6 with TRBJ2-2; D might be TRBD1 (6 bases). The germline V and J ends were trimmed by 3 bases and 5 bases, with 10 bases remaining between them. CDR3 length: 14 residues. CDR1 and CDR2 from the germline V gene are SGHVS and FNYEAQ. CDR3 sequence reads: CASSLAQGTGELFF. CDR3 bases: TGTGCCAGCAGCTTGGCTCAGGGGACCGGGGAGCTGTTTTTT.

The rearrangement uses TRBV6-1 and TRBJ1-2; unclear D gene. Germline V gives CDR1 MNHNS, CDR2 SASEGT. V lost 2 bases and J 4 bases, leaving 5 bases between the germline ends. The CDR3 covers 12 residues. The DNA for the CDR3 is TGTGCCAGCAGTGAAACAACCTATGGCTACACCTTC. Protein: CASSETTYGYTF.

Of note for this clone: The CDR3 does not end in the conserved phenylalanine or tryptophan, so this is likely a read error. The DNA is left out, because the CDR3 cannot be placed on it with certainty; the CDR3 is given as TCRdb lists it. The V call is TRBV11-3, the J call TRBJ1-1; the D call TRBD1 from the table was never checked on the DNA. From its first to its last residue, the CDR3 has 8 amino acids. Germline-derived CDR1 and CDR2 are SGHNT and YENEEA. This CDR3 is CASSLAAI.